This T cell receptor beta chain was profiled in a study of T cell responses to AZD1222 COVID-19 vaccine. Whole-study findings and limits: Females made up more of the donors, who were largely white British, and clonal diversity may have come out too low. Nearly half of the spike-specific TCRs reportedly recognize variant regions that carry no mutations.

The method was immunoSEQ multiplex PCR; TCRdb's version includes in-frame clones alone and lacks a portion of them. The data contain 110,000 to 150,000 clones, roughly 93% of them singletons. Remarks on this clone: The antigen is undetermined. Other DNA sequences in this specimen translate into the identical CDR3.

Here the sequenced sample was peripheral blood, taken after recovery from COVID-19. This sequence originates from an adult who had recovered from COVID-19.

The CDR3 coding sequence is TGTGCCAGCAGCTTAGGACAGGGGGCTGGAGATACGCAGTATTTT. As protein: CASSLGQGAGDTQYF. The J gene is TRBJ2-3, the V gene TRBV11-2, with 10 positions matching TRBD1. Germline trimming cut 1 base from V and 5 bases from J; bases unmatched to any gene: 3. Germline CDR1 and CDR2: SGHAT and FQNNGV. The length of the CDR3 is 15 residues.